This TCR beta chain was retrieved from a study of cytotoxic CD8 clonotypes in ibrutinib-treated CLL. Unmatched junction bases numbered 10, after V lost 4 bases and J lost 5 bases. The germline gives CDR1 SGHDT, CDR2 YYEEEE. The CDR3 consists of 15 residues. From cryopreserved PBMCs came 1.5 to 2.5 micrograms of genomic DNA used for TCR beta libraries. Researchers set a sequencing depth target of 1 in 200,000 to 1 in 1 million T cells. Only in-frame clones appear in the TCRdb table, and some are missing; sequencing was by immunoSEQ multiplex PCR. The table includes some 150,000 clones, approximately 80% detected once.

This receptor was identified in a human donor with chronic lymphocytic leukemia. This specimen consisted of PBMCs, obtained after 12 months of ibrutinib treatment. The rearrangement uses TRBV5-6 and TRBJ2-5; TRBD2 aligns across 8 bases. For the CDR3, the DNA is TGTGCCAGCAGCGGCGGGATAGCGGGAAGGGAGACCCAGTACTTC. Its protein is CASSGGIAGRETQYF. The entire variable domain, with the rest obtained from reference TRBV5-6 and TRBJ2-5, is as follows: DAGVTQSPTHLIKTRGQQVTLRCSPKSGHDTVSWYQQALGQGPQFIFQYYEEEERQRGNFPDRFSGHQFPNYSSELNVNALLLGDSALYLCASSGGIAGRETQYFGPGTRLLVL.